The clone carrying this TCR beta chain was observed a handful of times. Its antigen is still unknown. Sample-barcoded 5' priming and a J-beta primer mix drove a second PCR of roughly 7 to 11 cycles. TCRdb reprocessed the 5' RACE reads via MiXCR and lists one record per CDR3 protein. The table has about 640,000 distinct CDR3 sequences, under 70% seen once. The data were obtained in a study of blood T cells in healthy people across ages. CDR1 KGHDR and CDR2 SFDVKD come from the germline V gene. The CDR3 consists of 13 residues. V lost 4 bases and J 0 bases, leaving 3 bases between the germline ends. The study's findings and limits: Older age went with lower TCR beta diversity per million T cells, in a roughly linear way.

The V gene is TRBV24-1, the J gene TRBJ2-1; D not certain. The sequenced sample was blood. The receptor was derived from a man aged 55 to 70 in good health. CDR3 region: CATSEGSYNEQFF. CDR3 sequence (DNA): TGTGCCACCAGTGAGGGCTCCTACAATGAGCAGTTCTTC.